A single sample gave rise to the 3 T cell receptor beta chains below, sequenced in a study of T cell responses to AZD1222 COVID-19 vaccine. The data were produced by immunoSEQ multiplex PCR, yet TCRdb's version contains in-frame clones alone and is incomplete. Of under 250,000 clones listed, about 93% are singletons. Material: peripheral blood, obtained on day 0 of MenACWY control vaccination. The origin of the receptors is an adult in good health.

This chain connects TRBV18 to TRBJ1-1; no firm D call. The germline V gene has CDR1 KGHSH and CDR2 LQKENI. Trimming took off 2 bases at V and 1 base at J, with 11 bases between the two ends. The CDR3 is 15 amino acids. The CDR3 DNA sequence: TGTGCCAGCTCACCAAAGACATCCACGAACACTGAAGCTTTCTTT. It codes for CASSPKTSTNTEAFF. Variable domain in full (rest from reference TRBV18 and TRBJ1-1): NAGVMQNPRHLVRRRGQEARLRCSPMKGHSHVYWYRQLPEEGLKFMVYLQKENIIDESGMPKERFSAEFPKEGPSILRIQQVVRGDSAAYFCASSPKTSTNTEAFFGQGTRLTVV.

CDR3 nucleotides: TGTGCCAGCTCTCCGCCGGGACAGCGTCAGGCAAAACTGTTTTTT. This sequence encodes CASSPPGQRQAKLFF. The V gene is TRBV18, the J gene TRBJ1-4, with 7 bases that match TRBD1. The germline V gene has CDR1 KGHSH and CDR2 LQKENI. The CDR3 covers 15 residues. The ends lost 6 bases at V and 10 bases at J; junction bases unmatched: 14.

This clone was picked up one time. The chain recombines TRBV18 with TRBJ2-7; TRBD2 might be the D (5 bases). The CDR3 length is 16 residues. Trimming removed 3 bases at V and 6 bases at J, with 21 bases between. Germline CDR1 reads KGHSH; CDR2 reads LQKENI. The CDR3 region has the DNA TGTGCCAGCTCACCGTTCGGGATCGAGTCCCTCGGCGAGCAGTACTTC. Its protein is CASSPFGIESLGEQYF.